Sequencing of this T cell receptor (beta chain) was carried out in a study of blood T cell repertoires in COVID-19. The CDR3 sequence is 17 residues long. Trimming left V 0 bases short and J 1 base short, with 15 bases between. Germline V gene sequence: CDR1 SGHNT, CDR2 YYREEE (reference sequence). TCRdb's table, derived via immunoSEQ multiplex PCR, lists solely in-frame clones and lacks some. The table shows around 340,000 clones, with roughly 90% occurring only once. This clone was recorded once. The V and J genes are TRBV5-4 and TRBJ2-3; D may be TRBD1 (6 bases). Sequenced: PBMCs or T cells enriched from blood (not recorded which). The sequence was collected from a woman aged 25 to 39 who had been exposed to COVID-19. This CDR3 is CASSLVSGRGGTDTQYF. The CDR3 DNA follows: TGTGCCAGCAGCTTGGTATCGGGCAGGGGAGGCACAGATACGCAGTATTTT.